The clone carrying this TCR beta chain occurred a few times. Its antigen is not identified. The assay was immunoSEQ multiplex PCR, and TCRdb's table has in-frame clones only and misses some. The sample shows roughly 2,900 clones, about 78% of them seen only once. This sample was taken from a study of immune cell composition in non-small cell lung cancer. This CDR3 is built from 15 residues. Germline CDR1 and CDR2: MNHNY and SVGAGI (reference sequence). The trim removed 5 bases at V and 4 bases at J, leaving 8 bases unmatched. Study-wide points: About 75% of squamous and approximately 30% of adenocarcinoma cases had tumour-associated clones >0.5%. Top 10 clone scores and clonality were higher in squamous than adenocarcinoma.

The receptor was derived from a human donor with non-small cell lung cancer. Sequenced: lung tumor tissue. This chain links TRBV6-6 with TRBJ1-5; 7 nucleotides match TRBD1. DNA of the CDR3: TGTGCCAGCAGTACCTCCGGGACAGTAAATCAGCCCCAGCATTTT. Protein sequence: CASSTSGTVNQPQHF.